The 17 T cell receptor beta chains in this list originate from one sample, sequenced in a study of cytomegalovirus exposure and HLA in healthy donors. Amplification used 60 Vbeta primers and 13 Jbeta primers. The data were produced by immunoSEQ multiplex PCR, yet TCRdb's version contains in-frame clones alone and is incomplete. The table has some 180,000 clones, 9.5% seen once. The specimen was PBMCs. The receptors stem from a woman aged 25 to 45 in good health and CMV-seropositive.

This clone was counted between two and nine times. The chain has TRBV5-1 and TRBJ2-2, with TRBD2 matching over 13 bases. Germline V gives CDR1 SGHRS, CDR2 YFSETQ. The CDR3 consists of 17 residues. V trimming: 4 bases; J trimming: 1 base; junction bases outside the gene matches: 4. CDR3: CASSPGLAGLNTGELFF. The CDR3, as DNA: TGCGCCAGCAGCCCGGGACTAGCGGGACTGAACACCGGGGAGCTGTTTTTT.

In its sample, this clone was seen many times. The V and J genes are TRBV19 and TRBJ2-1; D is possibly TRBD1 (6 bases). CDR1 and CDR2 (germline): LNHDA, SQIVND (reference sequence). Trimming removed 8 bases at V and 7 bases at J, with 18 bases between. The CDR3 is 14 amino acids. Here the CDR3 reads CASSLNRVGNEQFF. The CDR3 DNA follows: TGTGCCAGTTCACTCAACAGGGTCGGGAATGAGCAGTTCTTC.

This clone occurred a few times. The V and J genes are TRBV5-1 and TRBJ2-3; D gene unclear. Germline loops: CDR1 SGHRS, CDR2 YFSETQ. Deletions cut 4 bases from V and 3 bases from J, with 12 bases between. This CDR3 is built from 14 residues. This chain's CDR3 is CASSLERRTDTQYF. CDR3 in DNA: TGCGCCAGCAGCCTGGAAAGGCGGACAGATACGCAGTATTTT.

The chain employs TRBV5-1 and TRBJ2-3, with TRBD1 matching over 8 bases. After removal of 0 bases from V and 8 bases from J, the junction contained 8 bases not matched to a gene. Per the germline V gene, CDR1 is SGHRS and CDR2 is YFSETQ. The CDR3 contains 15 residues. The CDR3 DNA is TGCGCCAGCAGCTTGGACGGGACAGGTGGAGCTACGCAGTATTTT. This encodes CASSLDGTGGATQYF.

A few counts support this clone. This chain links TRBV6-5 with TRBJ2-1, with 10 positions matching TRBD2. The CDR3 totals 15 residues. Per germline, CDR1 MNHEY and CDR2 SVGAGI. V trimming: 2 bases; J trimming: 8 bases; junction bases outside the gene matches: 6. The DNA for the CDR3 is TGTGCCAGCAGTTACACTAGCGGGATAAGGGATGAGCAGTTCTTC. As protein: CASSYTSGIRDEQFF.

The rearrangement joins TRBV11-3 to TRBJ2-3; 16 nucleotides align to TRBD2. Germline loops: CDR1 SGHNT, CDR2 YENEEA. This CDR3 is 19 amino acids long. With 5 bases clipped from V and 1 base from J, the junction kept 9 bases outside the gene matches. The CDR3 sequence is CASSRGLAGGSWGTDTQYF. The CDR3 DNA reads TGTGCCAGCAGCCGGGGACTAGCGGGAGGGTCCTGGGGCACAGATACGCAGTATTTT.

This chain uses TRBV6-5 with TRBJ1-5, with D possibly being TRBD1 (6 bases). Trimming took 6 bases from V and 3 from J, leaving 15 bases between them. This CDR3 region has 15 residues. Looked up from germline, CDR1 is MNHEY and CDR2 is SVGAGI. CDR3 in amino acids: CASSPPGASNQPQHF. DNA of the CDR3: TGTGCCAGCAGCCCACCAGGGGCTTCCAATCAGCCCCAGCATTTT.

The CDR3: CASIRAGLAGGPRTGELFF. CDR3 DNA sequence: TGTGCCAGTATCCGAGCGGGACTAGCGGGAGGGCCGAGGACCGGGGAGCTGTTTTTT. The rearrangement links TRBV19 to TRBJ2-2, with TRBD2 matching 16 bases. The CDR3 sequence is 19 residues long. Losses at the gene ends were 7 bases for V and 5 bases for J; bases not matched to a gene: 13. Germline assignment: CDR1 LNHDA and CDR2 SQIVND (reference sequence).

This clone was observed a handful of times. This chain joins TRBV2 and TRBJ2-2; 14 nucleotides line up with TRBD2. Trimming took 9 bases from V and 4 from J; bases not matched to a gene: 7. CDR1 and CDR2 (germline): SNHLY, FYNNEI. This CDR3 has 16 amino acids. CDR3 amino acids: CASHQGLAGGTGELFF. CDR3 DNA sequence: TGTGCCAGTCACCAAGGACTAGCGGGAGGCACCGGGGAGCTGTTTTTT. Together with reference TRBV2 and TRBJ2-2, the CDR3 gives the full variable domain: EPEVTQTPSHQVTQMGQEVILRCVPISNHLYFYWYRQILGQKVEFLVSFYNNEISEKSEIFDDQFSVERPDGSNFTLKIRSTKLEDSAMYFCASHQGLAGGTGELFFGEGSRLTVL.

This clone was picked up a small number of times. The V and J genes are TRBV7-3 and TRBJ2-1; the D gene is possibly TRBD2 (7 bases). The V end was cut by 8 bases, the J end by 2 bases, with 19 bases between. CDR1 SGHTA and CDR2 FQGTGA come from the germline V gene. The CDR3 is 16 residues long. The CDR3 DNA is TGTGCCAGCGCGTCTATAGGGGGGGAGACCTACAATGAGCAGTTCTTC. Its translation is CASASIGGETYNEQFF.

The chain joins TRBV2 to TRBJ2-7, with a tentative D call TRBD2 (6 bases). CDR1 is SNHLY and CDR2 is FYNNEI in the germline V gene. Trimming took off 11 bases at V and 6 bases at J, with 17 bases between the two ends. The CDR3 covers 12 residues. Here the CDR3 DNA reads TGTGCCGGGAGGAGGACCGGGGGCGAGCAGTACTTC. Protein sequence: CAGRRTGGEQYF.

This clone was recorded a few times. J is TRBJ2-7 and V is TRBV13; perhaps TRBD2 as D (5 bases). The germline V and J ends were trimmed by 0 bases and 9 bases, with 9 bases remaining between them. Germline V gives CDR1 PRHDT, CDR2 FYEKMQ (reference sequence). The length of the CDR3 is 12 residues. CDR3 nucleotides: TGTGCCAGCAGCTTAGGTGCGGCGGGGCAGTACTTC. It yields the protein CASSLGAAGQYF.

This clone was picked up a small number of times. V gene TRBV11-3 combines with J gene TRBJ2-1, with TRBD2 identical over 14 bases. The ends lost 4 bases at V and 9 bases at J; junction bases unmatched: 8. In germline, CDR1 is SGHNT, CDR2 YENEEA. The CDR3 runs to 16 residues. In DNA, the CDR3 is TGTGCCAGCAGCTACTCGGGACTAGCGGGAGTAGGTGAGCAGTTCTTC. This sequence encodes CASSYSGLAGVGEQFF.

This clone has just a few counts. This chain joins TRBV18 and TRBJ1-1; TRBD1 matches at 7 bases. V shed 6 bases, J shed 5 bases, and the junction held 6 bases outside the gene matches. This CDR3 is 13 amino acids long. Germline values: CDR1 KGHSH, CDR2 LQKENI. For the CDR3, the DNA is TGTGCCAGCTCCCCCGACAGGGAAACTGAAGCTTTCTTT. It encodes CASSPDRETEAFF.

The CDR3 protein is CASHPGTGKGNTIYF. The CDR3 nucleotides read TGTGCCAGCCATCCCGGGACAGGGAAAGGAAACACCATATATTTT. V and J are TRBV6-1 and TRBJ1-3, with TRBD1 matching 9 bases. The germline V gene encodes CDR1 MNHNS and CDR2 SASEGT. CDR3 size: 15 residues. V shed 8 bases and J 4 bases; nucleotides not matched to a gene: 9.

This clone was detected a few times. The chain links TRBV9 to TRBJ2-5; TRBD2 aligns across 13 bases. This CDR3 contains 16 residues. V shed 3 bases and J 4 bases; nucleotides not matched to a gene: 6. CDR1 SGDLS and CDR2 YYNGEE come from the germline V gene. CDR3 sequence: CASSARTSGRSETQYF. The CDR3 nucleotides read TGTGCCAGCAGCGCCCGGACTAGCGGGAGATCAGAGACCCAGTACTTC. Full variable domain (outside the CDR3, taken from reference TRBV9 and TRBJ2-5): DSGVTQTPKHLITATGQRVTLRCSPRSGDLSVYWYQQSLDQGLQFLIQYYNGEERAKGNILERFSAQQFPDLHSELNLSSLELGDSALYFCASSARTSGRSETQYFGPGTRLLVL.

V and J are TRBV18 and TRBJ1-2, with no clear D. From germline, CDR1 is KGHSH and CDR2 LQKENI. With 5 bases removed from V and 2 bases from J, the gap between germline ends came to 12 bases. The CDR3 spans 14 residues. DNA for the CDR3: TGTGCCAGCTCATCCTCGGTGGGCAACTATGGCTACACCTTC. Translation: CASSSSVGNYGYTF.